The 11 T cell receptor beta chains listed next were all sequenced from one sample in a study of cytomegalovirus exposure and HLA in healthy donors. PCR used 60 Vbeta primers and 13 Jbeta primers. Assay used: immunoSEQ multiplex PCR; TCRdb lists only in-frame clones, some missing. The sample carries around 180,000 clones, 77% recorded once. Sequences were obtained from PBMCs. The origin of the receptors is a young woman in good health and CMV-seropositive.

The rearrangement links TRBV7-9 to TRBJ2-6; D call uncertain. Per germline, CDR1 SEHNR and CDR2 FQNEAQ (reference sequence). Between the trimmed V and J ends, which lost 1 base and 2 bases, there was a span of 9 bases. The CDR3 contains 16 residues. For the CDR3, the DNA is TGTGCCAGCAGCTTAGGTTATGGCACTGGGGCCAACGTCCTGACTTTC. Amino acid sequence: CASSLGYGTGANVLTF.

The rearrangement links TRBV27 to TRBJ2-5; 9 bases fit TRBD1. The CDR3 has 14 residues. The germline CDR1 and CDR2 sequences are MNHEY and SMNVEV (reference sequence). V was pared by 5 bases and J by 4 bases, with 5 bases of the junction left unmatched. The CDR3 is CASSLPGQGETQYF. CDR3 nucleotides: TGTGCCAGCAGTCTTCCGGGACAGGGAGAGACCCAGTACTTC.

This rearrangement joins TRBV28 to TRBJ2-7; 10 bases are a match to TRBD2. V shed 3 bases and J 10 bases; nucleotides not matched to a gene: 12. CDR3 length equals 15 residues. In germline, CDR1 is MDHEN, CDR2 SYDVKM. CDR3 nucleotide sequence: TGTGCCAGCAGTTTTCGATCCCGCGCTAGCGGGAGTCAGTACTTC. Translation gives CASSFRSRASGSQYF.

This clone has just a few counts. The gene calls are TRBV5-8 and TRBJ1-4; 9 bases are a match to TRBD1. Germline V CDR1 and CDR2: SGHTS, YDEGEE. The CDR3 has 16 residues. Trimming cost V 4 bases and J 8 bases; bases outside gene matches: 12. The CDR3 region is CASSQTGQGMREKLFF. The CDR3 region has the DNA TGTGCCAGCAGCCAAACCGGACAGGGGATGAGGGAAAAACTGTTTTTT.

A few counts support this clone. This sequence joins TRBV30 and TRBJ1-1; D is undetermined. CDR3 length: 14 amino acids. Trimming stripped 2 bases from V and 5 bases from J, with 15 bases between. In germline, CDR1 is GTSNPN, CDR2 SVGIG (reference sequence). DNA of the CDR3: TGTGCCTGGAGTCTTCTTGAGGGTGTGACTGAAGCTTTCTTT. The encoded protein is CAWSLLEGVTEAFF. Drawing the rest from reference TRBV30 and TRBJ1-1, the complete variable domain is SQTIHQWPATLVQPVGSPLSLECTVEGTSNPNLYWYRQAAGRGLQLLFYSVGIGQISSEVPQNLSASRPQDRQFILSSKKLLLSDSGFYLCAWSLLEGVTEAFFGQGTRLTVV.

J is TRBJ1-5 and V is TRBV5-1; 7 bases line up with TRBD1. Germline V lookup: CDR1 SGHRS, CDR2 YFSETQ. V lost 0 bases to trimming and J lost 7 bases; unmatched junction nucleotides: 22. The CDR3 length is 20 residues. The CDR3 region is CASSLGPSGTEASVGQPQHF. The CDR3 DNA reads TGCGCCAGCAGCTTGGGGCCGTCCGGGACAGAGGCTTCGGTTGGGCAGCCCCAGCATTTT.

The gene calls are TRBV9 and TRBJ2-1; D is perhaps TRBD1 (5 bases). This CDR3 is built from 17 residues. V dropped 0 bases and J dropped 0 bases, with 13 bases sitting between them. Per germline, CDR1 SGDLS and CDR2 YYNGEE. Here the CDR3 DNA reads TGTGCCAGCAGCGTAGGCAGGGCAACTATCTCCTACAATGAGCAGTTCTTC. Translated: CASSVGRATISYNEQFF.

The chain uses TRBV11-2 and TRBJ2-7; D ambiguous. Trimming shortened V by 0 bases and J by 5 bases, and 14 bases separated the two germline ends. This CDR3 comprises 15 residues. Germline V gene lookup returns CDR1 SGHAT and CDR2 FQNNGV. This CDR3 is CASSLDIEVGDEQYF. The CDR3 nucleotides are TGTGCCAGCAGCTTAGATATCGAGGTAGGAGACGAGCAGTACTTC. Drawing the rest from reference TRBV11-2 and TRBJ2-7, the complete variable domain is EAGVAQSPRYKIIEKRQSVAFWCNPISGHATLYWYQQILGQGPKLLIQFQNNGVVDDSQLPKDRFSAERLKGVDSTLKIQPAKLEDSAVYLCASSLDIEVGDEQYFGPGTRLTVT.

CDR3 nucleotides: TGTGCCAGCAGCTCGACACTCTCCAGGGCTGGGGCCAACGTCCTGACTTTC. Residues: CASSSTLSRAGANVLTF. The V and J genes are TRBV11-3 and TRBJ2-6; a weak D match, TRBD1 (5 bases). Trimming removed 4 bases at V and 2 bases at J, with 15 bases between. Germline V gene data show CDR1 as SGHNT and CDR2 as YENEEA. This CDR3 comprises 17 residues.

This clone was counted a few times. This sequence joins TRBV28 and TRBJ1-4; D is ambiguous. CDR3 size: 15 residues. With 5 bases removed from V and 3 bases from J, the gap between germline ends came to 13 bases. Germline V gene lookup returns CDR1 MDHEN and CDR2 SYDVKM. As DNA, the CDR3 is TGTGCCAGCAGTGCCTTTGGGAGGGCTAATGAAAAACTGTTTTTT. Amino acid sequence: CASSAFGRANEKLFF.

The chain is built from TRBV18 and TRBJ1-2; 8 bases line up with TRBD1. V was clipped by 2 bases and J by 5 bases; unmatched bases: 7. CDR3 size: 15 residues. Germline V gene sequence: CDR1 KGHSH, CDR2 LQKENI. CDR3 bases: TGTGCCAGCTCACCAACTAGACAGGGGAGGTATGGCTACACCTTC. This translates into CASSPTRQGRYGYTF.